This TCR beta chain was recovered during a study of low-dose radiotherapy and immunotherapy resistance in tumors (dated by TCRdb to 2022 to 2024). Regarding the research as a whole: In Cohort 1, each fraction delivered 0.5 Gy every 2 weeks, and the prescribed total PTV dose was 6.5 Gy. In Cohort 2, 1 Gy per fraction was delivered every two weeks, for a total of 13 Gy over 26 weeks. Nivolumab and ipilimumab were both given intravenously, with nivolumab at a 240 mg flat dose every two weeks and ipilimumab at 1 mg/kg every six weeks. Intravenous cyclophosphamide at 200 mg/m2 was administered every two weeks, one day ahead of each radiation and immunotherapy administration. The trial did not randomize participants into treatment groups. The translational analysis covered eight patients: three from the first dose cohort and the first five from the second dose cohort. Starting on cycle 1 day 1, patients took 300 mg of aspirin by mouth once daily for four cycles.

The sequencer listed for this sample is Illumina HiSeq 2500. First-strand cDNA was synthesized using Superscript III and a set of TRAV- and TRBV-specific primers, so that both TCRalpha and TCRbeta chains were covered. TCRs were amplified for 15 to 20 PCR cycles with Phusion, using a constant-region primer paired with the adapter attached to the V primers. The isolated mRNA was amplified using the MessageAmp II aRNA Amplification Kit, with in vitro transcription performed for approximately 15 hours at 37 degrees C. The Dynabeads mRNA DIRECT Purification Kit was used to isolate mRNA for TCR sequencing. Indexed Illumina adapters were added in a second Phusion PCR of about 26 cycles, and the PCR products were purified with AMPure XP beads. Concerning the study's data processing: Custom Perl scripts pooled TCR sequences encoding the same protein, removed out-of-frame sequences and computed each clonotype's abundance. Any TCR sequence backed by just one read was left out of the analysis. Repertoire metrics included Shannon entropy, Gini index, clonality, richness, and frequency of TCRs shared between repertoires. TCRdb handled the public reads itself, with Q25 trimming in fastp and clone calling in MiXCR, and kept productive beta chains. Rows matching on CDR3 protein sequence are summarized as one entry with the most common DNA and genes. The V and J calls were determined by TCRdb, not by the authors. Present in this sample are under 70,000 distinct CDR3 sequences, under 30% of which were seen just once. The ten top clones hold around 5.7% of the sample.

In the case of this clonotype: The clone's antigen remains unknown. It has no much larger one-base neighbor in the sample; base qualities were not kept.

The CDR3 runs 13 amino acids, cysteine and phenylalanine included. Just the 39-base CDR3 DNA is kept, in frame starting at base 1. V sheds 5 bases and J sheds 2 bases, leaving 7 bases between their ends. The sample's time point label, in plain terms: before trial treatment. The donors came from RACIN, which was a single-arm phase I dose-escalation trial that paired nivolumab and ipilimumab with aspirin, low-dose cyclophosphamide and low-dose radiotherapy. Patients were eligible if they had advanced solid tumors that were TIL-negative. The sequence joins TRBV12-3 or TRBV12-4 to TRBJ1-5; no D gene call is confident. This receptor was obtained from a male donor with prostate cancer. This specimen consisted of PBMCs, obtained before treatment. The nucleotides are TGTGCCAGCAGTGCCAGCGGCAATCAGCCCCAGCATTTT. Translated, this gives CASSASGNQPQHF.